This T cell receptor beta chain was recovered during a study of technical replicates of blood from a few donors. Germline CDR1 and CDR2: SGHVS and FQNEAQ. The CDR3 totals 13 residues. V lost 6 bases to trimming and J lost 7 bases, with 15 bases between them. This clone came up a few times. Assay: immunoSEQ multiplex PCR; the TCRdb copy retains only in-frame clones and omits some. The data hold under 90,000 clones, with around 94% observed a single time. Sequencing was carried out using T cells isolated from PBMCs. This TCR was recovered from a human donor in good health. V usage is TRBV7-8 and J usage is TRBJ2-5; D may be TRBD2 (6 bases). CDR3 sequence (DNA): TGTGCCAGCAGAGGGGACTCTTGGGGGACCCAGTACTTC. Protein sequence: CASRGDSWGTQYF. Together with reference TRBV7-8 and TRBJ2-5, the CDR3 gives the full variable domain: GAGVSQSPRYKVAKRGQDVALRCDPISGHVSLFWYQQALGQGPEFLTYFQNEAQLDKSGLPSDRFFAERPEGSVSTLKIQRTQQEDSAVYLCASRGDSWGTQYFGPGTRLLVL.